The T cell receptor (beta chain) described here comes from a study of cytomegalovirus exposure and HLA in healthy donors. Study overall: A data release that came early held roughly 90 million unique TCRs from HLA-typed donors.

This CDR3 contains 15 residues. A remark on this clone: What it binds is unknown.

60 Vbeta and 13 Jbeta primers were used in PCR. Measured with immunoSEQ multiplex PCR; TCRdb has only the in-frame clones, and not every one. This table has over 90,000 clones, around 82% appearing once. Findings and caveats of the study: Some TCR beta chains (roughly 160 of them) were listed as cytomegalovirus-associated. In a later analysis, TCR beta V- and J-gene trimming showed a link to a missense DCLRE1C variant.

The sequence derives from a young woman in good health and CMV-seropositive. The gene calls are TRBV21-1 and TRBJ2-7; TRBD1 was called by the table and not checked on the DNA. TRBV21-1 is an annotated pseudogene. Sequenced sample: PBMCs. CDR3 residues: CTLIRRGQSTYEQYF. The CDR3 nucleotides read TGCACCCTCATACGGCGAGGACAGTCAACCTACGAGCAGTACTTC.